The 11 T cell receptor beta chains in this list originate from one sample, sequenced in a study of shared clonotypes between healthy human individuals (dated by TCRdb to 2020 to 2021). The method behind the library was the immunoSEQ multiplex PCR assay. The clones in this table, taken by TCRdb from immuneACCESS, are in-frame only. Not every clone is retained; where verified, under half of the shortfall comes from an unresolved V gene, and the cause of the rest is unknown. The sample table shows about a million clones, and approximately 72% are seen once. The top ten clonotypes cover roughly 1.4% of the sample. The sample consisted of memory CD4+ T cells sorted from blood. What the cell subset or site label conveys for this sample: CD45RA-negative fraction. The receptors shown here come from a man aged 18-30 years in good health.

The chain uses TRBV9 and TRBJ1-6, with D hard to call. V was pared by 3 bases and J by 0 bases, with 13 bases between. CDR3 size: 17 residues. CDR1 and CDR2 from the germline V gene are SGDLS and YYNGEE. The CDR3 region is CASSAASGSSYNSPLHF. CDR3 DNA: TGTGCCAGCAGCGCGGCATCTGGAAGCTCCTATAATTCACCCCTCCACTTT.

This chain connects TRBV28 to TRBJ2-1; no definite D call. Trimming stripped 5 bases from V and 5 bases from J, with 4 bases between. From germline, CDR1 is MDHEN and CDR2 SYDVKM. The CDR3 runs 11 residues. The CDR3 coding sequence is TGTGCCAGCAGTAGGCACAATGAGCAGTTCTTC. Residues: CASSRHNEQFF.

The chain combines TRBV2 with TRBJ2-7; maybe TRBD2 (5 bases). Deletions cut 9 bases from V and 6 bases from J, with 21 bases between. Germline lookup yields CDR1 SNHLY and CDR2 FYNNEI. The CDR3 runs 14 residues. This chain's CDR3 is CASEEDGVRSEQYF. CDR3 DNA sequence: TGTGCCAGTGAGGAGGACGGGGTAAGAAGCGAGCAGTACTTC.

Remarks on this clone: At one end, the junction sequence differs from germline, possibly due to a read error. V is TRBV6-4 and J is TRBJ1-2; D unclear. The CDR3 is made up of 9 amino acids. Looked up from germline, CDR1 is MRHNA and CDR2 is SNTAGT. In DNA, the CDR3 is TGTGCCAGCAGTCCCCCGTTCCGCTTC. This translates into CASSPPFRF.

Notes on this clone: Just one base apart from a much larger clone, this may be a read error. The CDR3 DNA follows: TGTGCCAGCAGCTTGGACAGGGCCACCGGGGAGCTGTTTTTT. Translated: CASSLDRATGELFF. The chain carries TRBV7-2 and TRBJ2-2; 8 bases map to TRBD1. The junction had 1 base not matched to a gene; V was cut back by 3 bases and J by 4 bases. The V gene's germline CDR1 is SGHTA and CDR2 FQGNSA. This CDR3 comprises 14 residues.

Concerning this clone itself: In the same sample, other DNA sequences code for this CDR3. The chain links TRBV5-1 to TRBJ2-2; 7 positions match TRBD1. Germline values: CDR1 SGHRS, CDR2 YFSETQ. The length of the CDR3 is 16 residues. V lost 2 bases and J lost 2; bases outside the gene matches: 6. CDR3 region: CASSLRQGINTGELFF. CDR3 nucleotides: TGCGCCAGCAGCTTAAGACAGGGCATAAACACCGGGGAGCTGTTTTTT.

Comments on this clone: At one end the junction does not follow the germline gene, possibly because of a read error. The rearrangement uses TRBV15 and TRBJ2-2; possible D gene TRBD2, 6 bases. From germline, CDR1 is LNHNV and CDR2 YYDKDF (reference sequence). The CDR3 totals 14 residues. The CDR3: CATSRVTNTGGLFF. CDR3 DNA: TGTGCCACCAGCAGGGTTACGAACACCGGGGGGCTGTTTTTT.

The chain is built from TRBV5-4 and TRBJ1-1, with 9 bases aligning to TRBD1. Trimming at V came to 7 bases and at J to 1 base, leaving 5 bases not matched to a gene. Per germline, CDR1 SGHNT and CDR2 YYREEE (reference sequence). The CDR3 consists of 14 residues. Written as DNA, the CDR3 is TGTGCCAGCTTCGTGGACAGGGGGAACACTGAAGCTTTCTTT. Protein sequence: CASFVDRGNTEAFF.

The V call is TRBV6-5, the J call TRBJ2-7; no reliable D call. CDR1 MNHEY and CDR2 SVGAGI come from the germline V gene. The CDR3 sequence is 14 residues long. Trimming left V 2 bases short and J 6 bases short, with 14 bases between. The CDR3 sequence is CASSYPGRPLEQYF. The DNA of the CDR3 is TGTGCCAGCAGTTACCCCGGGCGCCCCCTCGAGCAGTACTTC.

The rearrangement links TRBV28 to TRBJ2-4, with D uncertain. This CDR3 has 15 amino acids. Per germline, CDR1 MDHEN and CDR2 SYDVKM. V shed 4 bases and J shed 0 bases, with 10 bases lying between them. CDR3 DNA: TGTGCCAGCAGTTCCGTGGAGAAAGCCAAAAACATTCAGTACTTC. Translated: CASSSVEKAKNIQYF.

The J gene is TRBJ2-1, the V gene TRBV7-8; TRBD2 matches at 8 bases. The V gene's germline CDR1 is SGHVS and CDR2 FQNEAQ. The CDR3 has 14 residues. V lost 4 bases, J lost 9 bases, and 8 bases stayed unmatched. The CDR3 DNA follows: TGTGCCAGCAGCTCCCGGGAGGGCCTCCGTGAGCAGTTCTTC. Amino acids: CASSSREGLREQFF.